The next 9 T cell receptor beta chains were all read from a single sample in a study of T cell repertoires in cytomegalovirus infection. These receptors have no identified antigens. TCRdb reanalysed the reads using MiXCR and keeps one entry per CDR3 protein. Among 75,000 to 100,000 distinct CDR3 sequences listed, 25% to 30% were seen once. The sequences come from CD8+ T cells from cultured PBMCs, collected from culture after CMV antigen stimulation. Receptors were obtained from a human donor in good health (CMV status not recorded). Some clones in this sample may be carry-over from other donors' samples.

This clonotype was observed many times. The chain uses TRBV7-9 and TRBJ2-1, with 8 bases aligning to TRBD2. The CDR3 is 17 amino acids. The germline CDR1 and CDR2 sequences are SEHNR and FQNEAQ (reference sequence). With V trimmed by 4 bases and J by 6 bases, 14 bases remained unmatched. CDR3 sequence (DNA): TGTGCCAGCAGCTCTACCGCGGGACTAGGCTCGGGCAATGAGCAGTTCTTC. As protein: CASSSTAGLGSGNEQFF.

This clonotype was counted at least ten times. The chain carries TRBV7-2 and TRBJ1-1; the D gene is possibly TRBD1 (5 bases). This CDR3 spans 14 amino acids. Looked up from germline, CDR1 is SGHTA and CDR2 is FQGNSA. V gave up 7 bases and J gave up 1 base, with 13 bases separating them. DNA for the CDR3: TGTGCCAGCACCCGTGGGGGACCGAACACTGAAGCTTTCTTT. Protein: CASTRGGPNTEAFF.

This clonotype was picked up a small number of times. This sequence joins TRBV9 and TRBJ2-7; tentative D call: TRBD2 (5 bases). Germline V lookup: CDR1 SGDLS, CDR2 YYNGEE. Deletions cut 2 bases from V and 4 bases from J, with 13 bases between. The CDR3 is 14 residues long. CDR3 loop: CASSVTRDPYEQYF. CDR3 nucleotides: TGTGCCAGCAGCGTGACCCGGGATCCTTACGAGCAGTACTTC.

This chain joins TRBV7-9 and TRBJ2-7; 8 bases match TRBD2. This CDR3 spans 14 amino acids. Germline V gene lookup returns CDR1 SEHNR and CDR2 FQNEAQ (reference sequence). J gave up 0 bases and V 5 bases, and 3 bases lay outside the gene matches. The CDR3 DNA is TGTGCCAGCAGCCCTACTAGCGGCTCCTACGAGCAGTACTTC. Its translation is CASSPTSGSYEQYF.

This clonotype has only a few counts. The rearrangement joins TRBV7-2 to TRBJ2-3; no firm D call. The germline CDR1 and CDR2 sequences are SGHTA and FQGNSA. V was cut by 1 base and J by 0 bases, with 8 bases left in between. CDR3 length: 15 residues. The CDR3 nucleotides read TGTGCCAGCAGCTTAGGCTTACCTAGCACAGATACGCAGTATTTT. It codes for CASSLGLPSTDTQYF.

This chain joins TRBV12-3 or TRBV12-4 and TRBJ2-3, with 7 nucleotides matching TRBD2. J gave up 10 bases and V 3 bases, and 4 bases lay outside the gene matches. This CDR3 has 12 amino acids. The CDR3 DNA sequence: TGTGCCAGCAGTTTTGAGCGGGGAGCGCAGTATTTT. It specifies CASSFERGAQYF.

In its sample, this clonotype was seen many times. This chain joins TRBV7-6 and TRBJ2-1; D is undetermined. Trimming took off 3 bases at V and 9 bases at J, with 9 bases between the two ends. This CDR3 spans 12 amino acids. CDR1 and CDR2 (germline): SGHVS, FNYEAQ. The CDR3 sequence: CASSFQPSEQFF. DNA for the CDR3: TGTGCCAGCAGCTTCCAACCCAGTGAGCAGTTCTTC.

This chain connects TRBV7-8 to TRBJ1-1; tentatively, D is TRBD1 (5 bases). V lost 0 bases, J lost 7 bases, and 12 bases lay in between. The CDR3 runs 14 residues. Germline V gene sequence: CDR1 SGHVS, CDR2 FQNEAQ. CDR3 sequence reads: CASSLAGAVNEAFF. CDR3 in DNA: TGTGCCAGCAGCTTAGCTGGGGCCGTTAATGAAGCTTTCTTT.

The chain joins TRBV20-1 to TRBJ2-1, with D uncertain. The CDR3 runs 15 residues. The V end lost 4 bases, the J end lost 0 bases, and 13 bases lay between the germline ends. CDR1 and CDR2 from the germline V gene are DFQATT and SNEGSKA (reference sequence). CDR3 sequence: CSANSGFSSYNEQFF. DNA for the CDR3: TGCAGTGCTAACTCGGGCTTCTCCTCCTACAATGAGCAGTTCTTC.